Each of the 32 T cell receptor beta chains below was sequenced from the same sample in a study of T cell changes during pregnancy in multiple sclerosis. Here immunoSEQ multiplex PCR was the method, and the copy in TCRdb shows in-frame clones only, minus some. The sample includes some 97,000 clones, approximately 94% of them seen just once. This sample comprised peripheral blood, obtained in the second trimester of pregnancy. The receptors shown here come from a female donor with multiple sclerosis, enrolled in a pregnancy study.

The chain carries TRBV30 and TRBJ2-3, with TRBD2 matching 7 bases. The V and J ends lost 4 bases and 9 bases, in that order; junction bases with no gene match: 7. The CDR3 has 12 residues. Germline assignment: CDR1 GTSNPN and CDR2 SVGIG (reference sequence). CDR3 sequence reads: CAWKGSGRTQYF. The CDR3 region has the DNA TGTGCCTGGAAGGGGTCCGGGAGGACGCAGTATTTT.

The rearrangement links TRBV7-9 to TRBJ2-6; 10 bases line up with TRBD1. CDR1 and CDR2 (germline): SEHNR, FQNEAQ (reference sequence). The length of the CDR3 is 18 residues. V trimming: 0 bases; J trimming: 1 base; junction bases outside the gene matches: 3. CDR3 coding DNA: TGTGCCAGCAGCTTAGCGCGACAGGGGGCTTCTGGGGCCAACGTCCTGACTTTC. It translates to CASSLARQGASGANVLTF.

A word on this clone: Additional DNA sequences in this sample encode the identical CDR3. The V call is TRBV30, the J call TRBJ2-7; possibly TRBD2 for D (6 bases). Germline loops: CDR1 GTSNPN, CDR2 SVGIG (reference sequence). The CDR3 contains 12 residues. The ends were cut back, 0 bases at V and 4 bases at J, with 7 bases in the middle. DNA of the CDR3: TGTGCCTGGAGTGTGGGGGGTTACGAGCAGTACTTC. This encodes CAWSVGGYEQYF.

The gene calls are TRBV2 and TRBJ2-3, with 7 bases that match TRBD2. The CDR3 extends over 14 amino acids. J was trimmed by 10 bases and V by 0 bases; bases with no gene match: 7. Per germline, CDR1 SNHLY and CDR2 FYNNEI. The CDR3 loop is CASSEALTSEAQYF. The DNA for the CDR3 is TGTGCCAGCAGTGAAGCGCTTACTAGCGAGGCGCAGTATTTT.

The CDR3 bases are TGTGCCTGGAGTGTAAACAGGGGAACTGAAGCTTTCTTT. This encodes CAWSVNRGTEAFF. The chain links TRBV30 to TRBJ1-1; 7 nucleotides line up with TRBD1. Germline CDR1 and CDR2: GTSNPN and SVGIG (reference sequence). J lost 5 bases, V lost 0 bases, and 3 bases had no gene match. The CDR3 length is 13 residues.

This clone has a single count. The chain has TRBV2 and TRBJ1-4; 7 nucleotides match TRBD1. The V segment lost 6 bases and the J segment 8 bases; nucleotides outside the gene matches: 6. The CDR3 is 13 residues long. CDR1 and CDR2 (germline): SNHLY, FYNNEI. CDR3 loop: CASRDRLQEKLFF. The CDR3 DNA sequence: TGTGCCAGCAGGGACAGGCTACAGGAAAAACTGTTTTTT.

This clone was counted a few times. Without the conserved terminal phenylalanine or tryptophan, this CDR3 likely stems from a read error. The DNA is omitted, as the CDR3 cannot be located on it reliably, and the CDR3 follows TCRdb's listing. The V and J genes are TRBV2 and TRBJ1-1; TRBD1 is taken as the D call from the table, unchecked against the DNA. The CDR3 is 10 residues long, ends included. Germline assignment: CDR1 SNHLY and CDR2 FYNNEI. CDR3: CASRGPGDMP.

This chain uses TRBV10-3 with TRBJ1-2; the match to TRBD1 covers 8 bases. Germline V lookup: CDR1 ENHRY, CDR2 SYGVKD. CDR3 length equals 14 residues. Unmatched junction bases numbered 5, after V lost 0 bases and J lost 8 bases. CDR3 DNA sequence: TGTGCCATCAGTGAGTCGCCTCAGGGGGCCGGCTACACCTTC. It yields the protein CAISESPQGAGYTF.

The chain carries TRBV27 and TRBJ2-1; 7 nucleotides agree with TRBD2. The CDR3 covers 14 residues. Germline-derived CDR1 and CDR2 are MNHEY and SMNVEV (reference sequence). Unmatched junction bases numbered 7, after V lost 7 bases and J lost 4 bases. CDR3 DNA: TGTGCCAGCAATCGATTAGCGGGTTACAATGAGCAGTTCTTC. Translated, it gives CASNRLAGYNEQFF.

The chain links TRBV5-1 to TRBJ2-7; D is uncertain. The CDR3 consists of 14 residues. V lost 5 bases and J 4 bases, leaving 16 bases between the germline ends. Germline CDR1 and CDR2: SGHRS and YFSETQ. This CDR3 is CASSRSDPKYEQYF. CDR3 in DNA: TGCGCCAGCAGTAGAAGTGATCCAAAATACGAGCAGTACTTC. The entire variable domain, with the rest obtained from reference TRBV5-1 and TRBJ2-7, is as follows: KAGVTQTPRYLIKTRGQQVTLSCSPISGHRSVSWYQQTPGQGLQFLFEYFSETQRNKGNFPGRFSGRQFSNSRSEMNVSTLELGDSALYLCASSRSDPKYEQYFGPGTRLTVT.

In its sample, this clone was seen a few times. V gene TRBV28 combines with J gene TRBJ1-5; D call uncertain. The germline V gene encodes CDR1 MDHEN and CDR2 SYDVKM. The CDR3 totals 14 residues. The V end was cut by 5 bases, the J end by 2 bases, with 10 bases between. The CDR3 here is CASSAVSRNQPQHF. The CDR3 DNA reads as TGTGCCAGCAGTGCCGTAAGCCGCAATCAGCCCCAGCATTTT.

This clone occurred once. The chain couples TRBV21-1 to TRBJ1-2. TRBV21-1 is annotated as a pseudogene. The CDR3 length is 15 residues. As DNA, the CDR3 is TGTGCCAGCAGCAAAGCCCTTTTTCCTAACTATGGCTACACCTTC. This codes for CASSKALFPNYGYTF.

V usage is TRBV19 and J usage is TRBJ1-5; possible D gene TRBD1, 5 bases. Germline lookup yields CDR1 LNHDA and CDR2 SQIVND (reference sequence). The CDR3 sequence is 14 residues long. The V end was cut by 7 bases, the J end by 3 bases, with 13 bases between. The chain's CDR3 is CASTGLRSNQPQHF. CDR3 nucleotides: TGTGCCAGTACAGGGTTACGCTCCAATCAGCCCCAGCATTTT.

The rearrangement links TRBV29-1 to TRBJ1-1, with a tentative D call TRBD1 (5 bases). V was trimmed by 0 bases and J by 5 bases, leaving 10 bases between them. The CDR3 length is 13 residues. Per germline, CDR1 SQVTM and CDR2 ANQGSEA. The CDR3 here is CSVEDQGGTEAFF. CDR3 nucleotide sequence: TGCAGCGTTGAAGATCAGGGAGGGACTGAAGCTTTCTTT.

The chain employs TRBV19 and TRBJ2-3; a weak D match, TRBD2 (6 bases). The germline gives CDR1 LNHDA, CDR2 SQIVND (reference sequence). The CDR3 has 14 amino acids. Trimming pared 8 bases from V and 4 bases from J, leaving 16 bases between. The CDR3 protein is CASGGGIAADTQYF. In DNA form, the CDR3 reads TGTGCCAGTGGAGGAGGGATAGCGGCAGATACGCAGTATTTT.

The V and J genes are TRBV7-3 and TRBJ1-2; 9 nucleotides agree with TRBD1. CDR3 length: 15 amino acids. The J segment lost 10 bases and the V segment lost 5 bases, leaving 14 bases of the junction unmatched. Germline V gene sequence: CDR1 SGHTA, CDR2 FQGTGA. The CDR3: CASSLSGWDREDYTF. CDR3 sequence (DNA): TGTGCCAGCAGCCTATCAGGGTGGGACAGGGAGGACTACACCTTC.

CDR3 DNA sequence: TGTGCCAGCAGCTTGGAAGGCGGGGCTGTCTACGAGCAGTACTTC. Translated, it gives CASSLEGGAVYEQYF. The chain joins TRBV5-5 to TRBJ2-7; the D gene is possibly TRBD2 (6 bases). Germline-derived CDR1 and CDR2 are SGHKS and YYEKEE (reference sequence). The CDR3 extends over 15 amino acids. With 0 bases removed from V and 3 bases from J, the gap between germline ends came to 13 bases.

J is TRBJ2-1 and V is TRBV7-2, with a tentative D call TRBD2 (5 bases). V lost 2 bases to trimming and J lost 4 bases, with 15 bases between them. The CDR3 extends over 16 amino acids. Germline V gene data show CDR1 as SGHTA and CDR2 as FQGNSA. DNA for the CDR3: TGTGCCAGCAGCTTATTCGTGGGAGTTTCTTACAATGAGCAGTTCTTC. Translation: CASSLFVGVSYNEQFF.

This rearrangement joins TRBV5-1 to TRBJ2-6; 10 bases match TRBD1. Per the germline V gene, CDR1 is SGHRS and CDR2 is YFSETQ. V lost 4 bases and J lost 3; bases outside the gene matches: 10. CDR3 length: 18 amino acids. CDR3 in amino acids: CASSLLTGGGGGANVLTF. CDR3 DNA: TGCGCCAGCAGCCTTTTGACAGGGGGCGGTGGTGGGGCCAACGTCCTGACTTTC. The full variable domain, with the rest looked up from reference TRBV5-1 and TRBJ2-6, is KAGVTQTPRYLIKTRGQQVTLSCSPISGHRSVSWYQQTPGQGLQFLFEYFSETQRNKGNFPGRFSGRQFSNSRSEMNVSTLELGDSALYLCASSLLTGGGGGANVLTFGAGSRLTVL.

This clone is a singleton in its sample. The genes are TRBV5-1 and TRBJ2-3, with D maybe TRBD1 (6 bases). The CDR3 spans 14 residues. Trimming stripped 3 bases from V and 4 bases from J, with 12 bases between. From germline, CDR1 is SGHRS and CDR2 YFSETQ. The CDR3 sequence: CASSSYSGADTQYF. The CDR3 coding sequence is TGCGCCAGCAGCTCGTACTCAGGGGCAGATACGCAGTATTTT.

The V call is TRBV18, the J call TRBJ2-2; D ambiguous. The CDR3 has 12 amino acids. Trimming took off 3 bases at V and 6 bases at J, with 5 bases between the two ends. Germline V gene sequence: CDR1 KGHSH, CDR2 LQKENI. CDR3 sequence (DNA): TGTGCCAGCTCACCCCCGGCCGGGGAGCTGTTTTTT. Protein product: CASSPPAGELFF.

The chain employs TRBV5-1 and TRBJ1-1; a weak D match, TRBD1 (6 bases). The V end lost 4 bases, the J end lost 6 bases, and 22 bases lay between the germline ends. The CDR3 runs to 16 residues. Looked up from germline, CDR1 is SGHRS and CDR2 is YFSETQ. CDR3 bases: TGCGCCAGCAGCCTCTCAGACGTCGGGGGGGGCCCTGAAGCTTTCTTT. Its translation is CASSLSDVGGGPEAFF.

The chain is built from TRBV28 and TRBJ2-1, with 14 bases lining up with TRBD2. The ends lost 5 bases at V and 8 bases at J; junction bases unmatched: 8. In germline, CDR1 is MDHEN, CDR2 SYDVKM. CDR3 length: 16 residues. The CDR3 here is CASSNPGTSGSYEQFF. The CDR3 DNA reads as TGTGCCAGCAGTAATCCCGGGACTAGCGGGAGTTATGAGCAGTTCTTC.

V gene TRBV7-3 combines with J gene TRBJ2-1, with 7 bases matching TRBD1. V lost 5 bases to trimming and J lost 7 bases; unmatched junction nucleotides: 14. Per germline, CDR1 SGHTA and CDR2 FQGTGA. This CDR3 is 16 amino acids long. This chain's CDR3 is CASSAPRRGGKNEQFF. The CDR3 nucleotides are TGTGCCAGCAGCGCCCCCCGACGAGGGGGCAAAAATGAGCAGTTCTTC.

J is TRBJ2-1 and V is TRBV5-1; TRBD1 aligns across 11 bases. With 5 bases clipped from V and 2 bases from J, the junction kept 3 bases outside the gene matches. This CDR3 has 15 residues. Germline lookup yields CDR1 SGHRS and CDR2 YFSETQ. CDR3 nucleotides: TGCGCCAGCAGAGAGGGACAGGGGGCCTACAATGAGCAGTTCTTC. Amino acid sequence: CASREGQGAYNEQFF. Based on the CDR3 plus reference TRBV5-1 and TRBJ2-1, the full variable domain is KAGVTQTPRYLIKTRGQQVTLSCSPISGHRSVSWYQQTPGQGLQFLFEYFSETQRNKGNFPGRFSGRQFSNSRSEMNVSTLELGDSALYLCASREGQGAYNEQFFGPGTRLTVL.

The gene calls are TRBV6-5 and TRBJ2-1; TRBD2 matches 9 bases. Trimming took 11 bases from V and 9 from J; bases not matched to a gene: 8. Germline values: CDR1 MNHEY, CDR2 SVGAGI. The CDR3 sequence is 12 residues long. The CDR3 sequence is CASGSSGGEQFF. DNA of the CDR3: TGTGCCTCCGGAAGTAGCGGGGGTGAGCAGTTCTTC.

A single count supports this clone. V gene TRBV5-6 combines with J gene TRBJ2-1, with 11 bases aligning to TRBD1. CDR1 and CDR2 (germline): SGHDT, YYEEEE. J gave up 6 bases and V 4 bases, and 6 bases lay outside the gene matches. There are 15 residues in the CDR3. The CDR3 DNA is TGTGCCAGCAGCGTCGGGACAGGGGGAGGCAATGAGCAGTTCTTC. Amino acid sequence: CASSVGTGGGNEQFF.

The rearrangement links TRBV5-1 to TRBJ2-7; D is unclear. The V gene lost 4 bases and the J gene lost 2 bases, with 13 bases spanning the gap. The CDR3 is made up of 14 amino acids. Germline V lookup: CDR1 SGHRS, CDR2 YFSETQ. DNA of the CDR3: TGCGCCAGCAGCCTCCTCGGTCGTACCTACGAGCAGTACTTC. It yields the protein CASSLLGRTYEQYF.

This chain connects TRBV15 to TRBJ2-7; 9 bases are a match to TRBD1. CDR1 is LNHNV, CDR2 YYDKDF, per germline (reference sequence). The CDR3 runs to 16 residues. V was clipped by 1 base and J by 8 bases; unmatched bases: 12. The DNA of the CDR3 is TGTGCCACCAGCAGAGCCCGGACAGGGGCGCAAATTAAGCAGTACTTC. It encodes CATSRARTGAQIKQYF.

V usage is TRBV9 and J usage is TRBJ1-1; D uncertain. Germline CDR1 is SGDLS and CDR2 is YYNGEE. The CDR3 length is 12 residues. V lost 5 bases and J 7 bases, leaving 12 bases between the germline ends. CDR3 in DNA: TGTGCCAGCAGTCCCGGGTATGATGAAGCTTTCTTT. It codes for CASSPGYDEAFF.

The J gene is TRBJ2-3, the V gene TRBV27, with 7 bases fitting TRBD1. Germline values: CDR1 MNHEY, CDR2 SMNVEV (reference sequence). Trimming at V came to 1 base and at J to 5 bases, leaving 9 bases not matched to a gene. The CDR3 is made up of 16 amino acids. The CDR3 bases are TGTGCCAGCAGTTTATTTGGGACAGTGGCTCGAGATACGCAGTATTTT. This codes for CASSLFGTVARDTQYF.

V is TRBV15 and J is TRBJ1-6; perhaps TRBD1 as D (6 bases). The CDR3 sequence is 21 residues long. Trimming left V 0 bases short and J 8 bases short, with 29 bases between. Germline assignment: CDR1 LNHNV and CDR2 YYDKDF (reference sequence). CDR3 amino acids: CATSRDAVSAGALFEDSPLHF. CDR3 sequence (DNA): TGTGCCACCAGCAGAGATGCGGTTTCCGCAGGGGCGCTTTTTGAGGATTCACCCCTCCACTTT.